This note documents a single TCR beta chain sequence. The antigen is undetermined. The sequence runs out 3 residues before the end of the CDR3; the remainder is reconstructed from the germline J gene. The CDR3 runs to 14 residues. The V gene's germline CDR1 is SGHKS and CDR2 YYEKEE (reference sequence). Trimming took 3 bases from V and 8 from J; bases not matched to a gene: 7. The data stem from a study of T cells in women clearing cervical HPV infection. The protocol was immunoSEQ multiplex PCR, while the TCRdb copy is restricted to in-frame clones and leaves out a portion. The sample has about 24,000 clones. Findings and caveats of the study: Unknown T-cell numbers per sample may underlie the richness differences.

The sequenced sample was blood buffy coat. The sequence was collected from a woman between 18 and 69 years old with a cervical HPV16 infection that either progressed to CIN3+ or cleared (not recorded which). The chain uses TRBV5-5 and TRBJ2-4; 8 bases align to TRBD2. The CDR3 loop reads CASSSGGGIYIQYF. The DNA read from the CDR3 is TGTGCCAGCAGCTCGGGGGGGGGTATATACATT.